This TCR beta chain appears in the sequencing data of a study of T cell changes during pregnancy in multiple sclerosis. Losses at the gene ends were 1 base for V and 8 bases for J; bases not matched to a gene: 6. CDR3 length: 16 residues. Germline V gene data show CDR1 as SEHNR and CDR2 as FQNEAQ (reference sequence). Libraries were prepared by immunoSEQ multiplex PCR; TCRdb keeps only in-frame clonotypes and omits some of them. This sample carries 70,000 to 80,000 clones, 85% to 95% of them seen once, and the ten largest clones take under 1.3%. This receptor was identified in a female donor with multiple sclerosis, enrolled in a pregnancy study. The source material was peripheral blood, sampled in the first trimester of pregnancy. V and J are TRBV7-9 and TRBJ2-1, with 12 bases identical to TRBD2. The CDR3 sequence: CASSLELLAGGYEQFF. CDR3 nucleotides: TGTGCCAGCAGCTTAGAATTACTAGCGGGAGGTTATGAGCAGTTCTTC.